This T cell receptor beta chain was captured by sequencing in a study of shared clonotypes between healthy human individuals (dated by TCRdb to the early 2020s). Regarding the research as a whole: Three men and a couple of women, aged 18 to 49 years, made up the cohort. The study deeply sequenced blood TCR repertoires of five healthy adults to estimate repertoire size and the extent of clonotype sharing between individuals. To increase sequencing depth and limit assay-specific biases, TCR repertoire library preparation and sequencing were carried out by different laboratories using diverse techniques. Per donor, leukapheresis produced somewhere between about 0.8 and 9 billion PBMCs.

General findings and caveats noted by the study authors: The genetic and exposure-history diversity represented was limited by the small number of donors. Sampling was limited to blood, and TCR repertoires in tissue likely differ from TCR repertoires in blood. Based on pairwise subsampling, the degree of clonotype sharing among donors was expected to be affected by sequencing depth.

TCR CDR3 regions were amplified from genomic DNA by multiplex PCR using the deep immunoSEQ assay. Extracted genomic DNA from each cell subset was distributed evenly across all wells of several immunoSEQ 96-well plates, and each plate was treated as a replicate. Each replicate PCR for unsorted PBMC received approximately 0.3 ug genomic DNA, equal to about 30,000 T cell genomes. Ten immunoSEQ deep assay plates were used to sequence the unsorted PBMC genomic DNA. Purified libraries were measured with a Qubit 3.0 fluorometer, size-checked on a Bioanalyzer 2100, and measured again with the KAPA Library Quantification kit. Every immunoSEQ 96-well plate was sequenced on a dedicated single-read 150-cycle Illumina NextSeq 550 flow cell. From the authors' description of their analysis: Because the immunoSEQ output held only junctional sequences and lacked quality scores, the filtering could not match the filtering applied to full-length reads. To assign V/J genes and CDR3, sequences were annotated using PyIR, a Python wrapper for IgBLAST v1.9, with IMGT germline references. Reads were removed for weak V/J assignments (E-value above 1e-6), missing CDR3, stop codons, out-of-frame junctions, or ambiguous translated residues. V3J clonotypes were defined by identical inferred V gene, J gene, and CDR3 amino acid sequence. The percentage overlap between two repertoires was calculated by dividing the number of shared unique clonotypes by the size of the smaller repertoire. Three approaches were used to assess repertoire richness: RTK rarefaction, the Chao1 estimator, and Recon v2.1 estimates of unobserved clonotypes. TCRdb re-hosts the immuneACCESS table, in-frame sequences only. Its copies lack some clones; in the studies checked, an unresolved V gene accounts for under half of them, and the cause for the rest is not known. The V and J calls and clone size were taken over from that table, and D and trimming were inferred from the DNA. Across this sample there are approximately 500,000 clones, with around 79% seen only once. 10% to 15% of the sample is in the top ten clones.

Comment on this clone: Its antigen specificity is not known. No much larger clone exists at a distance of one base, and base qualities are not known.

Healthy HIV-negative adults with no recently reported acute infections or vaccinations were included as donors. Only Caucasian adults living in Nashville, Tennessee, USA were represented among the donors. For unsorted samples, roughly 81 million PBMCs were counted and genomic DNA was extracted with the QIAamp DNA Blood Mini kit. Blood was obtained by leukapheresis, after which PBMCs were separated by Ficoll-Histopaque density gradient centrifugation and cryopreserved in liquid nitrogen vapor phase. V loses 3 bases at its end and J loses 0 bases; junction bases beyond the gene matches: 6. Sequences LGHNA (CDR1) and YNFKEQ (CDR2) are obtained from the germline V gene. The CDR3 starts with the cysteine, ends with the phenylalanine, and has 17 residues. Of all the DNA, just the CDR3 is kept, 51 bases in frame from base 1.

The source of this sequence is a middle-aged woman in good health. Some clones in this sample may be carry-over from other donors' samples. The chain is encoded by TRBV4-2 joined to TRBJ2-1, and TRBD2 matches 9 of the central bases. The sample consisted of PBMCs. The CDR3 reads as follows: CASSHQISGSSYNEQFF. The sequenced DNA is TGTGCCAGCAGCCACCAGATTAGCGGGAGCTCCTACAATGAGCAGTTCTTC.